This T cell receptor (beta chain) was profiled in a study of T cell responses to AZD1222 COVID-19 vaccine. Overall study findings and caveats: Spike was spanned by vaccine-associated CD4 TCRs, which were dominant at 160-218 and 743-854. A reported finding is that nearly half of spike-specific TCRs target unmutated variant regions. Spike-specific TCRs gained breadth and depth after people received two AZD1222 doses.

V was cut by 2 bases and J by 3 bases, with 6 bases left in between. The germline V gene has CDR1 KGHDR and CDR2 SFDVKD. The CDR3 has 13 residues. Method: immunoSEQ multiplex PCR; TCRdb's copy keeps in-frame clones and lacks some. The sample gives 90,000 to 150,000 clones, 88% of which show up once; 3.5% to 4.5% is in the top ten. As for this clone: Its antigen is not known.

Material: peripheral blood, obtained on day 0 of AZD1222 vaccination. The chain uses TRBV24-1 and TRBJ2-5; D gene unclear. The sequence derives from an adult in good health. CDR3 DNA: TGTGCCACCAGTGATTCTCAAAAAGAGACCCAGTACTTC. Encoded protein: CATSDSQKETQYF.